The clone carrying this TCR beta chain was found once. This entry is derived from a study of technical replicates of blood from several donors. CDR1 is SGHDT, CDR2 YYEEEE, per germline. With 4 bases clipped from V and 2 bases from J, the junction kept 3 bases outside the gene matches. This CDR3 comprises 13 residues. Here immunoSEQ multiplex PCR was the method, and the copy in TCRdb shows in-frame clones only, minus some. The sample has 80,000 or so clones, 96% seen once; the top ten hold 0.2%. This clonotype originated in a human donor in good health. The sample taken for sequencing was T cells isolated from PBMCs. This rearrangement joins TRBV5-6 to TRBJ2-7; TRBD2 matches at 7 bases. CDR3 amino acids: CASSLGTTYEQYF. The CDR3 DNA reads as TGTGCCAGCAGCCTCGGGACTACCTACGAGCAGTACTTC.